This T cell receptor beta chain was documented in a study of shared clonotypes between healthy human individuals. About the research overall: Samples came from a couple of female and three male donors aged 18 to 49. Study-wide findings and caveats: Non-shared clonotypes were found to have lower generation probabilities than the clonotypes that were shared by all four of the sorted-subset donors. Four donors showed sharing of about 4.7% of naive CD4 clonotypes.

Turning to this clone: Its target is not known.

Some clones are missing from TCRdb's copy, which holds only in-frame ones; the method was immunoSEQ multiplex PCR. The sample contains 2,100,000 or so clones, around 95% of which appear only once. V lost 6 bases and J 1 base, leaving 9 bases between the germline ends. CDR3 size: 13 residues. Germline V CDR1 and CDR2: MNHEY, SMNVEV (reference sequence). Splitting of CD4+ cells produced CD45RA+ naive and CD45RA-negative memory subsets. The V gene is TRBV27, the J gene TRBJ2-5; perhaps TRBD1 as D (5 bases). Sequencing was done on a sample of naive CD4+ T cells sorted from blood. Specified subset: CD45RA+ positively selected. The sequence derives from a man aged 18 to 29 in good health. DNA for the CDR3: TGTGCCAGCAGGGGGCTACGCCAAGAGACCCAGTACTTC. Translating gives CASRGLRQETQYF.